Sequencing of this T cell receptor beta chain was carried out in a study of post-analysis software for immune sequencing data. The CDR3 runs 15 residues. V was pared by 2 bases and J by 7 bases, with 5 bases of the junction left unmatched. CDR1 and CDR2 from the germline V gene are MDHEN and SYDVKM. Unique-molecular-identifier-tagged TCR beta cDNA libraries were used. TCRdb recomputed calls from the PCR reads with MiXCR, one row per CDR3 protein. The sample yields roughly 200,000 distinct CDR3 sequences, 29% seen once. The table lists this clonotype with many counts. Its antigen is still unknown. Study-level points and caveats: In patients, about 5 TRBV segments were more frequent than in controls, with TRBV5-6, TRBV5-1 and TRBV20-1 among them.

The sample consisted of blood. This TCR was recovered from a girl aged 2 to 17 with multiple sclerosis. V gene TRBV28 combines with J gene TRBJ2-4; 10 bases are shared with TRBD1. CDR3 DNA: TGTGCCAGCAGTTTAGGGACAGGGGTGAGGAACATTCAGTACTTC. Protein product: CASSLGTGVRNIQYF.